Listed below are T cell receptor beta chains from one sample, sequenced in a study of Ad26.COV2.S vaccination and SARS-CoV-2 variants. TCRdb's table, derived via immunoSEQ multiplex PCR, lists solely in-frame clones and lacks some. The table has about 330,000 clones, 90% seen once. Sequencing used peripheral blood, obtained in a trial of Ad26.COV2.S vaccine versus placebo. The receptors come from a person between 18 and 65 years old who received the Ad26.COV2.S COVID-19 vaccine or a placebo. CDR3s include the opening cysteine and the closing phenylalanine or tryptophan. Each record gives: clone size, J gene, D gene, V gene, CDR3 DNA, CDR3 protein. A D gene is named only where the DNA matches it firmly. The size of a clone is reported for some rows only, either as once, few or many, or as a class for expanded clones.

- | TRBJ2-2 | TRBD1 | TRBV18 | TGTGCCAGCTCAGGACAGGGCGCCGGGGAGCTGTTTTTT | CASSGQGAGELFF
- | TRBJ2-7 | - | TRBV10-1 | TGCGCCAGCAGTGGAACGTCCGGGGAGCAGTACTTC | CASSGTSGEQYF
- | TRBJ2-1 | - | TRBV9 | TGTGCCAGCAGCGCCCCGATTGCTGTGGAGCAGTTCTTC | CASSAPIAVEQFF
- | TRBJ1-2 | TRBD1 | TRBV5-8 | TGTGCCAGCACCCGAGGGACAGGGGGCAGCTCCACCTTC | CASTRGTGGSSTF
- | TRBJ2-1 | - | TRBV11-2 | TGTGCCAGCAGCCTAGCCTCCTACAATGAGCAGTTCTTC | CASSLASYNEQFF
few | TRBJ1-5 | - | TRBV28 | TGTGCCAGCAGTTTGGTCGACAGGAGCAATCAGCCCCAGCATTTT | CASSLVDRSNQPQHF
- | TRBJ1-3 | - | TRBV13 | TGTGCCAGCAGCTTGTTAGGCAGGGAGGGGGACACCATATATTTT | CASSLLGREGDTIYF
- | TRBJ2-1 | - | TRBV7-9 | TGTGCCAGCAGCTTAGTCCGGACCTTTGGGGAGCAGTTCTTC | CASSLVRTFGEQFF
- | TRBJ1-2 | TRBD1 | TRBV7-9 | TGTGCCAGCAGCTCAGGAATCGACGGGGACAGAGACTATGGCTACACCTTC | CASSSGIDGDRDYGYTF
- | TRBJ2-1 | - | TRBV3-1/TRBV3-2 | TGTGCCAGCAGCCAAGGGACGGACTACAATGAGCAGTTCTTC | CASSQGTDYNEQFF
- | TRBJ1-2 | - | TRBV5-6 | TGTGCCAGCAGCTTGGTAAGGAGAGCCTATGGCTACACCTTC | CASSLVRRAYGYTF
- | TRBJ1-1 | - | TRBV4-3 | TGCGCCAGCAGCCAAGATATCGGAAACACTGAAGCTTTCTTT | CASSQDIGNTEAFF
- | TRBJ2-5 | TRBD2 | TRBV9 | TGTGCCAGCAGCGTAGGACTAGCGGCCCGCCAAGAGACCCAGTACTTC | CASSVGLAARQETQYF
- | TRBJ1-3 | - | TRBV18 | TGTGCCAGCTCACCGTCACAGGGAACCTCTGGAAACACCATATATTTT | CASSPSQGTSGNTIYF